A selection of T cell receptor beta chains follows, all from one sample in a study of cytomegalovirus exposure and HLA in healthy donors. The assay was immunoSEQ multiplex PCR, and TCRdb's table has in-frame clones only and misses some. The sample carries about 89,000 clones, roughly three quarters recorded once. The sample was PBMCs. These receptors came from a man aged 25-45 years in good health and CMV-seronegative. Both conserved end residues are part of each CDR3.

v_gene	j_gene	CDR3aa
TRBV6-6	TRBJ1-1	CASSYDSYTEAFF
TRBV11-2	TRBJ1-3	CASSLDPGNSGNTIYF
TRBV20-1	TRBJ1-2	CSARNSYGYTF
TRBV6-1	TRBJ1-5	CASSGQGLQPQHF
TRBV5-4	TRBJ1-2	CASSFLDRGDYGYTF
TRBV6-6	TRBJ2-3	CASSYQADTQYF
TRBV7-9	TRBJ1-1	CASSPPTAGMQAFF
TRBV19	TRBJ2-3	CASRAGGNTDTQYF
TRBV7-6	TRBJ1-3	CASSALGDTLYF
TRBV28	TRBJ2-3	CASRALAEGDTQYF
TRBV5-1	TRBJ2-1	CASSFTTGVNEQFF
TRBV10-3	TRBJ1-2	CAISDREAGGYTF
TRBV2	TRBJ2-7	CASSEQGSSREQYF
TRBV28	TRBJ1-2	CASSLSGGQVGYTF
TRBV5-4	TRBJ2-5	CASSPRPGTGGETQYF
TRBV19	TRBJ1-2	CASSPQGASGGYTF
TRBV7-6	TRBJ1-5	CASSLGSLGPQHF
TRBV19	TRBJ1-2	CASSASYGYTF
TRBV27	TRBJ2-2	CASSRAGGFTGELFF
TRBV7-8	TRBJ1-1	CASSTGVGTEAFF
TRBV5-6	-	CASSLVPTEQYF
TRBV6-6	TRBJ2-7	CASALLYSYEQYF
TRBV18	TRBJ2-2	CASSPGTHTGELFF
TRBV28	TRBJ1-5	CASSFSDRRNQPQHF
TRBV2	TRBJ2-7	CASSEGPQGQPYRQYF
TRBV9	TRBJ1-3	CASSPGTAGNTIYF
TRBV14	TRBJ1-2	CASSPEEDHGYTF